This T cell receptor (beta chain) was identified in a study of T cell changes during pregnancy in multiple sclerosis. Trimming at V came to 1 base and at J to 1 base, leaving 2 bases not matched to a gene. This CDR3 comprises 16 residues. CDR1 is LNHNV and CDR2 is YYDKDF in the germline V gene (reference sequence). Only in-frame clones appear in the TCRdb table, and some are missing; sequencing was by immunoSEQ multiplex PCR. The table includes around 81,000 clones, approximately 92% detected once. The chain couples TRBV15 to TRBJ1-5; 9 bases align to TRBD1. Sequenced material: peripheral blood, taken after pregnancy. This TCR was sampled from a female donor in good health, enrolled as a control in a pregnancy study. The CDR3 nucleotides are TGTGCCACCAGCAGAGGAGGACAGGGGAGCAATCAGCCCCAGCATTTT. Protein sequence: CATSRGGQGSNQPQHF.